The entry below describes one TCR beta chain. Antigen specificity is unknown. The CDR3 contains 9 residues. Germline CDR1 reads DFQATT; CDR2 reads SNEGSKA (reference sequence). The V end lost 6 bases, the J end lost 9 bases, and 3 bases lay between the germline ends. This sample is part of a study of a mutant IDH1 vaccine in newly diagnosed glioma. Study-level findings and limits: Top peripheral T cell clonotype shifts appeared unrelated to pseudoprogression. There were vaccine-induced immune responses in more than 85% of the patients.

Specified time point: baseline, week 1 (first vaccination visit). Stated treatment: pre-vaccination baseline after standard-of-care therapy. Repertoires were generated with immunoSEQ multiplex PCR, while TCRdb's copy carries only in-frame clones and drops some. In the table there are roughly 68,000 clones, 70% to 80% of which are singletons. The material was PBMCs, obtained from a glioma patient treated with radiotherapy, temozolomide or both. The source is a middle-aged man with glioma. The chain couples TRBV20-1 to TRBJ1-6, with D unresolved. DNA of the CDR3: TGCAGTGCGAGTTCACCCCTCCACTTT. Translation gives CSASSPLHF.